This TCR beta chain was obtained from a study of blood T cell repertoires in COVID-19 (dated by TCRdb to the early 2020s). About the study as a whole: Samples from collaborators originated in the United States, Italy and Spain and spanned both the acute and convalescent phases of COVID-19. The material from the prospective study consisted of cDNA or gDNA derived from T cells, B-cell-depleted T cells, or PBMCs. Subjects who had been exposed to COVID-19, were actively infected with it, or had recovered from it provided the deeply sampled blood TCRbeta repertoires that made up the dataset. The repertoires were released in a freely available public database intended as a resource for research on the immune response to SARS-CoV-2. The samples were drawn from two sources: the first 160 participants of the ongoing ImmuneRACE study, and 950 to 1,500 subjects contributed by 6 global collaborators. Sample metadata almost always included a de-identified subject ID, COVID-19 status, age in years and sex. Where HLA class I and class II types were available, the types were taken from metadata supplied by the sample provider, not from assay-based typing. Study-level results and caveats: The amount of clinical and demographic metadata varied by source and participant and was provided uncurated.

With respect to this clone: This receptor's antigen is unknown. No base-level quality is on record; no much larger clone is a single base apart.

Measured from the cysteine to the phenylalanine, the CDR3 is 13 residues long. Just the 39-base CDR3 DNA is kept, in frame starting at base 1. V is pared back by 4 bases and J by 7 bases, with 13 bases lying between the germline termini. Based on the germline V gene, the CDR1 and CDR2 sequences are MNHEY and SVGAGI. The immunoSEQ Assay, a bias-controlled multiplex PCR, was used to amplify TCRbeta CDR3 regions from genomic DNA. Turning to the authors' computational methods: Nucleated cell counts per sample were estimated from amplification of reference gene primers within the assay. To quantify the absolute abundance of each unique TCRbeta CDR3 rearrangement, sequence reads were collapsed and filtered. For each sample, productive Simpson clonality was calculated as the square root of Simpson's diversity index over productive rearrangements. Entries here come from immuneACCESS through TCRdb and include only in-frame sequences with V and J called. Some clones fail to appear in such tables; in the studies checked, an unresolved V gene covers under half of the shortfall, and the cause of the remainder is unknown. V, J and clone size derive from that table, while D and trimming were established from the DNA sequence. The sample table shows around 400,000 clones, and about 90% are seen once. In total, the top ten clones hold over 2% of the sample.

At one collaborating source in Seattle, patients were enrolled during active infection and were followed longitudinally through the course of disease. Collaborating institutions collected whole blood in K2EDTA tubes following their own protocols. For TCRbeta analysis, collaborators shipped samples as frozen whole blood, isolated PBMCs, or DNA extracted from either of those sample types. This clonotype originated in a woman aged 55-69 years with COVID-19, enrolled during active disease. The sequence joins TRBV6-5 to TRBJ1-1, and TRBD1 may be the D gene, going by 6 matching bases. The specimen was peripheral blood. CDR3 protein: CASSLTGTIEAFF. The nucleotides are TGTGCCAGCAGTTTAACCGGGACAATTGAAGCTTTCTTT.